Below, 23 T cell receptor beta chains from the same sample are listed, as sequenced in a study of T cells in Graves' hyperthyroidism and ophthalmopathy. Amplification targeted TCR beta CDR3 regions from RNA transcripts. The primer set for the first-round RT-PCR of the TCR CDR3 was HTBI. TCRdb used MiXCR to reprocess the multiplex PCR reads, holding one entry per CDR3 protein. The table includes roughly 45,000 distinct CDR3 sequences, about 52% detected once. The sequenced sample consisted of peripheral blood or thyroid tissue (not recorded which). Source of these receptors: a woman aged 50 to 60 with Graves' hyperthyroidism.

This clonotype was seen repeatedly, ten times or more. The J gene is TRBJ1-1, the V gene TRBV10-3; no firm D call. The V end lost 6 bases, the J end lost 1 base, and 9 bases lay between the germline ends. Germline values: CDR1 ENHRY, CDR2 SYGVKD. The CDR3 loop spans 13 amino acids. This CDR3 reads CAIRTARNTEAFF. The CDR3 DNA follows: TGTGCCATCAGAACCGCGAGGAACACTGAAGCTTTCTTT.

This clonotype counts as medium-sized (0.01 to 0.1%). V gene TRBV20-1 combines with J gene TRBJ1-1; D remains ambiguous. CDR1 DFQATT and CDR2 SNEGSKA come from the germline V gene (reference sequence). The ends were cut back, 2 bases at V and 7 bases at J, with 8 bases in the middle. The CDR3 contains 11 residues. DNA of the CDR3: TGCAGTGCTAGACACTACTTTGAAGCTTTCTTT. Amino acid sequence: CSARHYFEAFF.

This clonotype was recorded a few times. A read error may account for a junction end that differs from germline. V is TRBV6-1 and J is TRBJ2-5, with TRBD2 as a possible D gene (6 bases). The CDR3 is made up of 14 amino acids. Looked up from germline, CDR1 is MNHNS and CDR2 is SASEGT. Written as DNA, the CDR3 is TGTGCCATCAGTTGGGGACTGGCGGGAGAGACCCAGTACTTC. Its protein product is CAISWGLAGETQYF.

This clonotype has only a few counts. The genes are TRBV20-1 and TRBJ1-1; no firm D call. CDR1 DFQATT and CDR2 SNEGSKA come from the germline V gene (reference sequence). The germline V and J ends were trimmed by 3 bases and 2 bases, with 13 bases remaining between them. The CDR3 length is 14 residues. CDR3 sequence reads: CSASQWTDNTEAFF. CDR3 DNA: TGCAGTGCTAGCCAATGGACGGATAACACTGAAGCTTTCTTT.

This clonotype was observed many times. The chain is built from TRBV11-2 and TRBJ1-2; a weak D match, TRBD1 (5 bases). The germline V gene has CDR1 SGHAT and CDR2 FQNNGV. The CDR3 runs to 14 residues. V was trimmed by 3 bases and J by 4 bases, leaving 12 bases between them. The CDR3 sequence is CASSLIPGSYGYTF. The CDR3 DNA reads TGTGCCAGCAGCTTGATACCAGGGTCCTATGGCTACACCTTC.

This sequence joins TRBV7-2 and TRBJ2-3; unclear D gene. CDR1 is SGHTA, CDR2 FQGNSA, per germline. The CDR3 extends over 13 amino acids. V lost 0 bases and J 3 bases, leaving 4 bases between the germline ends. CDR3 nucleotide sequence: TGTGCCAGCAGCTTAGCTTGGACAGATACGCAGTATTTT. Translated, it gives CASSLAWTDTQYF.

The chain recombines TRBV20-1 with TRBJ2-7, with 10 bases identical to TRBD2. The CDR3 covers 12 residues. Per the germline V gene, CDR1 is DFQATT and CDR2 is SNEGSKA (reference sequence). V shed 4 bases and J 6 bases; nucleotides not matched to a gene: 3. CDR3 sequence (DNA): TGCAGTGCTATGACTAGCGGGTCCGAGCAGTACTTC. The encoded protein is CSAMTSGSEQYF.

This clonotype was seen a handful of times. The CDR3 DNA reads as TGTGCCAGCAGCCCGTGGACAGGGTTTGGCTACACCTTC. It translates to CASSPWTGFGYTF. This chain uses TRBV7-9 with TRBJ1-2; TRBD1 matches at 8 bases. Germline lookup yields CDR1 SEHNR and CDR2 FQNEAQ (reference sequence). Trimming cost V 5 bases and J 7 bases; bases outside gene matches: 6. This CDR3 is built from 13 residues.

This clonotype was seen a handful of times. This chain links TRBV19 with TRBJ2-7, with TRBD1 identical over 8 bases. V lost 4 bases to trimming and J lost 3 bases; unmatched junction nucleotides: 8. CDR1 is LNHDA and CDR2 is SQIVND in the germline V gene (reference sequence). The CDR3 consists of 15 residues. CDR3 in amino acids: CASSRKDRADYEQYF. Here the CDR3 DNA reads TGTGCCAGTAGTAGGAAGGACAGGGCGGACTACGAGCAGTACTTC.

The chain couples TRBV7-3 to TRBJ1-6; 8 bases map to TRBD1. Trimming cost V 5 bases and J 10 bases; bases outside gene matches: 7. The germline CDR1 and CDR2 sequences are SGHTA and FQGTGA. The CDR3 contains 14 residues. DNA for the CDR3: TGTGCCAGCAGCCCCCAGGGGGCAAGGTCACCCCTCCACTTT. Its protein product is CASSPQGARSPLHF.

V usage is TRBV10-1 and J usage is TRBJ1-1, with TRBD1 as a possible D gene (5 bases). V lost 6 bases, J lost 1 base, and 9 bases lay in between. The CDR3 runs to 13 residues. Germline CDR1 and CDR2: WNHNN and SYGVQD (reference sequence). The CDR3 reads CASRVGGNTEAFF. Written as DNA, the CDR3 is TGCGCCAGCAGGGTCGGGGGGAACACTGAAGCTTTCTTT.

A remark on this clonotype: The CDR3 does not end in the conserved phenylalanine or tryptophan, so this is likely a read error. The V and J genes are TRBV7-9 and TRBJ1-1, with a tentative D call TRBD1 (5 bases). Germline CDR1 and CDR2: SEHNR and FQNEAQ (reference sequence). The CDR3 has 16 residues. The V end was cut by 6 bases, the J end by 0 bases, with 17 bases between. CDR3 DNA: TGTGCCAGCAGTCACCCGAAGGGGAAGGTGAACACTGAAGCTTTCTTA. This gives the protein CASSHPKGKVNTEAFL.

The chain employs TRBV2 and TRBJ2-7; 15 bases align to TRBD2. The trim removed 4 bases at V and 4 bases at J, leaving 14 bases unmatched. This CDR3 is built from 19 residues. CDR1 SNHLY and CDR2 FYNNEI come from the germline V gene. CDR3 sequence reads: CASSGIPGTSGRRGYEQYF. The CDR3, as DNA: TGTGCCAGCAGTGGGATCCCCGGGACTAGCGGGAGGCGGGGTTACGAGCAGTACTTC.

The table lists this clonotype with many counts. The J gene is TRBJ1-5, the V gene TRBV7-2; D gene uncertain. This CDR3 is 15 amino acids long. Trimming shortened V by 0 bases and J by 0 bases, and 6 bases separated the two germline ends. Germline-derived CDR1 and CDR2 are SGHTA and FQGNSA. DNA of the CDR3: TGTGCCAGCAGCTTAGCGGGATATAGCAATCAGCCCCAGCATTTT. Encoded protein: CASSLAGYSNQPQHF.

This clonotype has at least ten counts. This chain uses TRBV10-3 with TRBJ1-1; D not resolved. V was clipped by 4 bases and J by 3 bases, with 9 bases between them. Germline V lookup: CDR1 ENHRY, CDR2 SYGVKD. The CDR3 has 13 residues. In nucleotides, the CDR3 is TGTGCCATCAGTGGACGGTTGGACACTGAAGCTTTCTTT. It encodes CAISGRLDTEAFF.

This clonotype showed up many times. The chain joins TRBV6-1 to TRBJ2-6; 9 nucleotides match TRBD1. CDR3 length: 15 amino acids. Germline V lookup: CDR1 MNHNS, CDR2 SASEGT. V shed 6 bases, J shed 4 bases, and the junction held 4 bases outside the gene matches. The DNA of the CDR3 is TGTGCCAGCAGGAACAGGGGGCTCGGGGCCAACGTCCTGACTTTC. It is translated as CASRNRGLGANVLTF.

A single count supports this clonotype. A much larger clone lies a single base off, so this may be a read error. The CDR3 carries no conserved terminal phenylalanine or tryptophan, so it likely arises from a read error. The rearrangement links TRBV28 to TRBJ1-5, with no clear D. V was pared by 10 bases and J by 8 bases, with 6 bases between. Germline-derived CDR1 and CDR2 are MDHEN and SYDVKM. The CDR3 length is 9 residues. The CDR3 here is CATGEPQHL. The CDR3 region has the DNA TGTGCCACCGGGGAGCCCCAGCATCTT.

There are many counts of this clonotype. CDR3 sequence reads: CASSRGQGSKAFF. For the CDR3, the DNA is TGTGCCAGTAGCCGAGGACAGGGATCGAAGGCTTTCTTT. This sequence joins TRBV19 and TRBJ1-1, with 8 bases lining up with TRBD1. The trim removed 6 bases at V and 11 bases at J, leaving 11 bases unmatched. This CDR3 contains 13 residues. Germline V lookup: CDR1 LNHDA, CDR2 SQIVND (reference sequence).

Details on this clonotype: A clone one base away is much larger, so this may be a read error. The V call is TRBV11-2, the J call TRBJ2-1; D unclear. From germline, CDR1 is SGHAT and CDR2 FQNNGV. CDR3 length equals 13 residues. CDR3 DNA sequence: TGTGCCAACAGCTTAGGGCTGTACAATGAGCAGTTCTTC. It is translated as CANSLGLYNEQFF.

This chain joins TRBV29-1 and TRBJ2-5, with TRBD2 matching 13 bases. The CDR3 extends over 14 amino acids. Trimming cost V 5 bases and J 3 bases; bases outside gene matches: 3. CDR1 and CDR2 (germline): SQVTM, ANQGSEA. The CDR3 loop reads CSVRTSGRKETQYF. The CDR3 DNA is TGCAGCGTTAGGACTAGCGGGAGAAAAGAGACCCAGTACTTC.

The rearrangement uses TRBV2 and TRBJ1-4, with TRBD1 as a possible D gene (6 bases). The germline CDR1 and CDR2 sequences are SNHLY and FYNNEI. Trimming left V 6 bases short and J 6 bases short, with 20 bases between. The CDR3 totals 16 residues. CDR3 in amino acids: CASRGAATVGDEKLFF. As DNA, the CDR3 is TGTGCCAGCAGGGGGGCAGCGACGGTCGGGGATGAAAAACTGTTTTTT.

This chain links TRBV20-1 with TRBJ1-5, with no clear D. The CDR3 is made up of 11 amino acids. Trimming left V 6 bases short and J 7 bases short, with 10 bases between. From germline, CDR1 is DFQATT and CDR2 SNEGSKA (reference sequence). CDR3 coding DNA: TGCAGTGCAGACCGCGGGCAGCCCCAGCATTTT. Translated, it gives CSADRGQPQHF.

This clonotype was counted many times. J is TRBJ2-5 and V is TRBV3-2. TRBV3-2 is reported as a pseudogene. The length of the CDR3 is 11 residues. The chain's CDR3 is CASSQKETQYF. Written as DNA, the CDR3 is TGTGCCAGCAGCCAAAAAGAGACCCAGTACTTC.